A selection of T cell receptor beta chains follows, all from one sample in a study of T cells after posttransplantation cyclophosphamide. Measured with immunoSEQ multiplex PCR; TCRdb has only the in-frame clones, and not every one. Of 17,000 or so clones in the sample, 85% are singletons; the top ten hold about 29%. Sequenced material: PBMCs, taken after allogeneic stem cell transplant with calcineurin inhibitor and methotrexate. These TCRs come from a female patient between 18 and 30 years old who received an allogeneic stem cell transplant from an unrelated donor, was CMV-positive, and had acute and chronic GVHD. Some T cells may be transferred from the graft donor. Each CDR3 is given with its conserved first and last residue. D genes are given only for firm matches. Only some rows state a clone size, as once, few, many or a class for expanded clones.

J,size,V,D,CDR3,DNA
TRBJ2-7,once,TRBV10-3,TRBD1,CAISVRPGDSSYEQYF,TGTGCCATCAGTGTTAGGCCAGGGGACAGCTCCTACGAGCAGTACTTC
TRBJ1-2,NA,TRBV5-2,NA,CASSRDRPQLGYTF,TGTGCCAGTTCACGGGACAGACCTCAATTGGGCTACACCTTC
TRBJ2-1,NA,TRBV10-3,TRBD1,CATNGDRWDNEQFF,TGTGCCACCAATGGGGACAGGTGGGACAATGAGCAGTTCTTC
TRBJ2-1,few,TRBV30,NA,CAHGPTASSYNEQFF,TGTGCCCATGGCCCTACTGCTAGCTCCTACAATGAGCAGTTCTTC
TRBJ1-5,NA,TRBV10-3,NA,CAISGEEFNQPQHF,TGTGCCATCAGTGGGGAGGAATTCAATCAGCCCCAGCATTTT
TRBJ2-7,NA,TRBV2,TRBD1,CASSAHRGREQYF,TGTGCCAGCAGTGCGCACAGGGGACGCGAGCAGTACTTC
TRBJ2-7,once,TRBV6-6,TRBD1,CASSYHGTAYEQYF,TGTGCCAGCAGTTACCATGGGACAGCCTACGAGCAGTACTTC
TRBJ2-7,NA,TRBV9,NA,CASSSSSRGTEQYF,TGTGCCAGCAGCTCATCTAGCCGGGGTACCGAGCAGTACTTC
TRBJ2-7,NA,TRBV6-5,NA,CASSRGGRFYEQYF,TGTGCCAGCAGTAGGGGGGGGAGATTCTACGAGCAGTACTTC
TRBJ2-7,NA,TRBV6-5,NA,CASSSAGSSYEQYF,TGTGCCAGCAGTTCGGCGGGGAGCTCCTACGAGCAGTACTTC
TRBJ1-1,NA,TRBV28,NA,CASRPQGLNTEAFF,TGTGCCAGCAGACCGCAGGGCTTGAACACTGAAGCTTTCTTT
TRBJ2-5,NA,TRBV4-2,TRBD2,CASSQVGVAGGLETQYF,TGTGCCAGCAGCCAAGTCGGGGTAGCGGGAGGGTTGGAGACCCAGTACTTC
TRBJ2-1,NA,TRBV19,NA,CASSIRGRYNEQFF,TGTGCCAGTAGTATACGTGGCAGATACAATGAGCAGTTCTTC
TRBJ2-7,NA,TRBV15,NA,CATSRDLWRDSALEQYF,TGTGCCACCAGCAGAGATCTCTGGCGGGACAGTGCTTTAGAGCAGTACTTC
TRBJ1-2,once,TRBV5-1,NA,CASSLDRDYGYTF,TGCGCCAGCAGCTTGGACAGGGACTATGGCTACACCTTC
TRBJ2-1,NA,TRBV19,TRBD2,CASRWSGRAYNEQFF,TGTGCCAGTAGGTGGAGCGGGAGGGCCTACAATGAGCAGTTCTTC
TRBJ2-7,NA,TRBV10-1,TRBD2,CASRRLAGGYYEQYF,TGCGCCAGCAGGCGACTAGCGGGAGGGTACTACGAGCAGTACTTC
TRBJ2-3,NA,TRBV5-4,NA,CASGPGIPTDTQYF,TGTGCCAGCGGCCCCGGGATCCCGACAGATACGCAGTATTTT
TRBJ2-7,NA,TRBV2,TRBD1,CATSDPSTGWDEQYF,TGTGCCACCAGTGATCCCTCGACAGGGTGGGACGAGCAGTACTTC
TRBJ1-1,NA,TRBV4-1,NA,CASSQGSAASDTEAFF,TGCGCCAGCAGCCAAGGAAGCGCTGCGTCGGACACTGAAGCTTTCTTT
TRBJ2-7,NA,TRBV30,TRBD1,CAWGGQASSYEQYF,TGTGCCTGGGGCGGACAGGCTAGCTCCTACGAGCAGTACTTC
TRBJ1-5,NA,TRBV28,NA,CASSFGGRYSNQPQHF,TGTGCCAGCAGCTTCGGGGGACGGTATAGCAATCAGCCCCAGCATTTT
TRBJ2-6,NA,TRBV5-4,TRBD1,CASSLGRTGKPGANVLTF,TGTGCCAGCAGCTTGGGGCGGACAGGGAAACCTGGGGCCAACGTCCTGACTTTC
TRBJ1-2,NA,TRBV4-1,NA,CASSQVRQGPNYGYTF,TGCGCCAGCAGCCAAGTGAGGCAGGGGCCTAACTATGGCTACACCTTC
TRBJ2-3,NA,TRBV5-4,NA,CASSIGVTDTQYF,TGTGCCAGCAGCATAGGGGTCACAGATACGCAGTATTTT
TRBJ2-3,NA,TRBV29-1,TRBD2,CSVEDPLAGGPRDTQYF,TGCAGCGTTGAAGATCCCTTAGCGGGAGGGCCGAGAGATACGCAGTATTTT
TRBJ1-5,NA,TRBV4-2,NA,CASSQDPQGNQPQHF,TGTGCCAGCAGCCAAGATCCCCAGGGAAATCAGCCCCAGCATTTT
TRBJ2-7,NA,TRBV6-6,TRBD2,CASSYGLAVYEQYF,TGTGCCAGCAGTTACGGACTAGCTGTCTACGAGCAGTACTTC
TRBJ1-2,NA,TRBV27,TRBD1,CASSSDREEDYGYTF,TGTGCCAGCAGTTCCGACAGGGAAGAAGACTATGGCTACACCTTC
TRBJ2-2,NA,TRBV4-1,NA,CASSQDPSPAGTGELFF,TGCGCCAGCAGCCAAGATCCCTCCCCCGCGGGCACCGGGGAGCTGTTTTTT
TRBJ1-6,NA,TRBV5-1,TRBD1,CASSLVTGTGTPLHF,TGCGCCAGCAGCTTGGTTACCGGGACAGGGACACCCCTCCACTTT
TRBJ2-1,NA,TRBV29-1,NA,CSVGQTLYNEQFF,TGCAGCGTTGGACAGACTCTTTACAATGAGCAGTTCTTC
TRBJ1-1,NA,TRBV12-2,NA,CASRLAPLEGNTEAFF,TGTGCAAGTCGCTTAGCGCCATTGGAGGGGAACACTGAAGCTTTCTTT
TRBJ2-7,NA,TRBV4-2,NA,CASSQGKREVSYEQYF,TGTGCCAGCAGCCAAGGGAAACGGGAAGTATCCTACGAGCAGTACTTC
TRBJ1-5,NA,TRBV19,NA,CASKKEGGQPQHF,TGTGCCAGTAAAAAAGAGGGCGGTCAGCCCCAGCATTTT
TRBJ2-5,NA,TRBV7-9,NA,CASSSSRWETQYF,TGTGCCAGCAGCTCCTCCCGGTGGGAGACCCAGTACTTC
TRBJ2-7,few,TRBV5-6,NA,CASSFKPSSYEQYF,TGTGCCAGCAGCTTCAAGCCGAGCTCCTACGAGCAGTACTTC
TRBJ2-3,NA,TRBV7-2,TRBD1,CASSSSGTVTDTQYF,TGTGCCAGCAGCTCATCCGGGACAGTTACAGATACGCAGTATTTT
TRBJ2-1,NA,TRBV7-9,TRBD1,CASSLGPGTGYYNEQFF,TGTGCCAGCAGCTTAGGGCCCGGGACAGGGTACTACAATGAGCAGTTCTTC
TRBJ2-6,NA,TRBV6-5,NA,CASSPQTGANVLTF,TGTGCCAGCAGTCCCCAAACTGGGGCCAACGTCCTGACTTTC
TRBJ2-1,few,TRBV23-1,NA,CASRPRLVIYNEQFF,TGCGCCAGCAGACCTAGACTAGTGATATACAATGAGCAGTTCTTC
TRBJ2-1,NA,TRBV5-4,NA,CASSLRGSYNEQFF,TGTGCCAGCAGCTTGAGGGGGTCCTACAATGAGCAGTTCTTC
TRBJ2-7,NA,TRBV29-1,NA,CSVEIPGAYEQYF,TGCAGCGTTGAGATTCCAGGCGCCTACGAGCAGTACTTC
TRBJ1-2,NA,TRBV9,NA,CASSVVEGLEYGYTF,TGTGCCAGCAGCGTAGTTGAGGGATTGGAGTATGGCTACACCTTC